The 20 T cell receptor beta chains below come from one sample, sequenced in a study of identical twins. TCRdb analysed the 5' RACE reads with MiXCR anew, one entry per CDR3 protein. The table shows about 920,000 distinct CDR3 sequences, with roughly 12% occurring only once. These data were also filed under a second study, of yellow fever vaccine responses in identical twins.

Sequencing used PBMCs. These receptors were collected from a woman aged 18-30 years in good health.

Only a few counts were recorded for this clonotype. Here the CDR3 reads CASSLEGTGITEAFF. The CDR3 nucleotides read TGCGCCAGCAGCTTGGAAGGGACAGGCATCACTGAAGCTTTCTTT. The chain has TRBV5-1 and TRBJ1-1; 8 positions agree with TRBD1. Germline V gives CDR1 SGHRS, CDR2 YFSETQ. CDR3 length equals 15 residues. Losses at the gene ends were 0 bases for V and 4 bases for J; bases not matched to a gene: 5.

The V call is TRBV15, the J call TRBJ2-6; D not resolved. CDR1 is LNHNV and CDR2 is YYDKDF in the germline V gene (reference sequence). The CDR3 length is 16 residues. V was shortened by 3 bases and J by 7 bases, with 16 bases between the two germline ends. CDR3 DNA sequence: TGTGCCACCAGCAGTGAACACCGGGTGAGAGCCAACGTCCTGACTTTC. It yields the protein CATSSEHRVRANVLTF. Complete variable domain (other parts from reference TRBV15 and TRBJ2-6): DAMVIQNPRYQVTQFGKPVTLSCSQTLNHNVMYWYQQKSSQAPKLLFHYYDKDFNNEADTPDNFQSRRPNTSFCFLDIRSPGLGDTAMYLCATSSEHRVRANVLTFGAGSRLTVL.

V and J are TRBV6-5 and TRBJ2-2; D possibly uses TRBD1 or TRBD2 (5 bases each). V shed 4 bases and J shed 7 bases, with 10 bases lying between them. From germline, CDR1 is MNHEY and CDR2 SVGAGI. The CDR3 runs to 13 residues. In nucleotides, the CDR3 is TGTGCCAGCAGTTGGGGACGGGGCGGGGAGCTGTTTTTT. Its protein is CASSWGRGGELFF.

This clonotype was detected a few times. The chain joins TRBV12-5 to TRBJ2-1, with TRBD1 identical over 9 bases. The CDR3 has 17 residues. V gave up 7 bases and J gave up 8 bases; unmatched junction bases: 18. In germline, CDR1 is LGHNT, CDR2 FRNRAP. CDR3 amino acids: CASDYPSPGTGKDEQFF. In DNA, the CDR3 is TGTGCTAGTGACTACCCTTCTCCTGGGACAGGGAAGGATGAGCAGTTCTTC.

The J gene is TRBJ2-7, the V gene TRBV28, with 10 bases lining up with TRBD1. Germline CDR1 reads MDHEN; CDR2 reads SYDVKM. Losses at the gene ends were 11 bases for V and 7 bases for J; bases not matched to a gene: 14. CDR3 length: 14 residues. The CDR3 is CAAGGTGEIKEQYV. The DNA of the CDR3 is TGTGCCGCCGGGGGGACAGGGGAGATTAAGGAGCAGTACGTC.

This clonotype was seen only a few times. The V and J genes are TRBV28 and TRBJ2-5, with D hard to call. V gave up 7 bases and J gave up 6 bases, with 12 bases separating them. The CDR3 extends over 12 amino acids. Germline V lookup: CDR1 MDHEN, CDR2 SYDVKM. The CDR3 coding sequence is TGTGCCAGCATAGGGAATGCGAAGACCCAGTACTTC. The encoded protein is CASIGNAKTQYF.

In this sample, this clonotype turned up many times. The rearrangement uses TRBV7-9 and TRBJ2-7, with D possibly TRBD2 on 5 matching bases. This CDR3 region has 12 residues. The germline V gene encodes CDR1 SEHNR and CDR2 FQNEAQ (reference sequence). Trimming shortened V by 5 bases and J by 3 bases, and 8 bases separated the two germline ends. CDR3 loop: CASSEGSYEQYV. The CDR3 nucleotides are TGTGCCAGCAGCGAGGGCAGCTACGAGCAGTACGTC.

The table lists this clonotype with a few counts. CDR3 region: CASSLGPRTSGAETQYF. The CDR3 bases are TGTGCCAGCAGCTTGGGTCCTCGGACTAGCGGGGCAGAGACCCAGTACTTC. The chain combines TRBV5-5 with TRBJ2-5; 12 nucleotides align to TRBD2. Germline-derived CDR1 and CDR2 are SGHKS and YYEKEE (reference sequence). V lost 0 bases and J lost 4; bases outside the gene matches: 7. This CDR3 comprises 17 residues.

The gene calls are TRBV27 and TRBJ1-6; D call uncertain. The CDR3 sequence is 15 residues long. The V end was cut by 5 bases, the J end by 5 bases, with 13 bases between. The germline V gene encodes CDR1 MNHEY and CDR2 SMNVEV (reference sequence). CDR3 nucleotides: TGTGCCAGCAGTGCGGACGGACTAAATAATTCACCCCTCCACTTT. It encodes CASSADGLNNSPLHF.

Only a few counts were recorded for this clonotype. The CDR3 region has the DNA TGTGCCAGCAGCTGGGCGGACAGAAACAATGAGCAGTTCTTC. Translating it yields CASSWADRNNEQFF. This rearrangement joins TRBV5-5 to TRBJ2-1, with a weak D call TRBD1 (6 bases). This CDR3 has 14 amino acids. V lost 3 bases, J lost 5 bases, and 12 bases lay in between. Germline loops: CDR1 SGHKS, CDR2 YYEKEE (reference sequence).

This clonotype occurred many times. V and J are TRBV18 and TRBJ1-3; D unclear. Trimming cost V 5 bases and J 0 bases, with 11 bases left between them. The CDR3 has 15 residues. Per the germline V gene, CDR1 is KGHSH and CDR2 is LQKENI. The CDR3 DNA reads TGTGCCAGCTCAATAGACCGAAACTCTGGAAACACCATATATTTT. Its protein is CASSIDRNSGNTIYF.

This clonotype appeared a few times. V gene TRBV6-4 combines with J gene TRBJ1-1; possible D gene TRBD1, 6 bases. The CDR3 sequence is 14 residues long. Trimming left V 6 bases short and J 1 base short, with 12 bases between. CDR1 is MRHNA, CDR2 SNTAGT, per germline. CDR3 sequence reads: CASRRDTSNTEAFF. Here the CDR3 DNA reads TGTGCCAGCAGACGGGACACATCGAACACTGAAGCTTTCTTT.

The table lists this clonotype with many counts. V and J are TRBV9 and TRBJ2-1; D gene unclear. The germline V gene encodes CDR1 SGDLS and CDR2 YYNGEE. Trimming cost V 0 bases and J 1 base, with 11 bases left between them. The length of the CDR3 is 16 residues. The CDR3 sequence: CASSVGQAASYNEQFF. In nucleotides, the CDR3 is TGTGCCAGCAGCGTAGGGCAGGCCGCATCCTACAATGAGCAGTTCTTC.

Concerning this clonotype: An end of the junction differs from the germline gene, which may be a read error. The V and J genes are TRBV20-1 and TRBJ2-3; 7 bases map to TRBD2. Germline V gene lookup returns CDR1 DFQATT and CDR2 SNEGSKA (reference sequence). CDR3 length: 16 amino acids. The CDR3 nucleotides read TGCAGTGCCAGAGGCTCCAGCGGGACTAGCACAGATACGCAGTATTTT. Translated: CSARGSSGTSTDTQYF.

This clonotype was recorded a few times. Its ends do not fully match the called genes, so a read error is possible. The CDR3 nucleotides are TGTGCCAGCAGTTCATCCTCCAATAATTCACCCCTCCACTTT. Its translation is CASSSSSNNSPLHF. The chain combines TRBV12-3 or TRBV12-4 with TRBJ1-6; D unresolved. This CDR3 comprises 14 residues.

The chain recombines TRBV2 with TRBJ2-5, with D hard to call. The CDR3 is 13 amino acids. Trimming pared 7 bases from V and 4 bases from J, leaving 13 bases between. Germline loops: CDR1 SNHLY, CDR2 FYNNEI. DNA of the CDR3: TGTGCCAGCAATGTGAAGGGTACAGAGACCCAGTACTTC. Protein product: CASNVKGTETQYF.

This clonotype was found a few times. The V gene is TRBV29-1, the J gene TRBJ2-3; TRBD1 aligns across 11 bases. CDR1 is SQVTM and CDR2 is ANQGSEA in the germline V gene. V trimming: 6 bases; J trimming: 5 bases; junction bases outside the gene matches: 4. The length of the CDR3 is 13 residues. In DNA form, the CDR3 reads TGCAGCGTCCAGGGACAGGGGGGAGATACGCAGTATTTT. Translation gives CSVQGQGGDTQYF.

This clonotype was detected a few times. The chain links TRBV5-5 to TRBJ1-2, with no clear D. Germline V gives CDR1 SGHKS, CDR2 YYEKEE (reference sequence). The germline V and J ends were trimmed by 2 bases and 4 bases, with 15 bases remaining between them. The length of the CDR3 is 15 residues. The CDR3 region is CASSLWSGLTYGYTF. The CDR3 DNA reads as TGTGCCAGCAGCTTATGGAGCGGATTAACCTATGGCTACACCTTC.

The chain links TRBV10-3 to TRBJ2-2; a possible D gene is TRBD1 (6 bases). Germline CDR1 and CDR2: ENHRY and SYGVKD. Between the trimmed V and J ends, which lost 7 bases and 4 bases, there was a span of 13 bases. This CDR3 has 14 residues. CDR3: CAITPDRGTGELFF. The DNA of the CDR3 is TGTGCCATCACCCCGGACAGAGGCACCGGGGAGCTGTTTTTT.

Only a few counts were recorded for this clonotype. The chain is built from TRBV20-1 and TRBJ1-2; D is unclear. CDR3 size: 12 residues. With 6 bases removed from V and 2 bases from J, the gap between germline ends came to 10 bases. Germline values: CDR1 DFQATT, CDR2 SNEGSKA (reference sequence). CDR3 nucleotides: TGCAGTGCCACGGACCCAAACTATGGCTACACCTTC. This translates into CSATDPNYGYTF.